These 25 T cell receptor beta chains share one sample of origin, sequenced in a study. TCRdb re-called the RT-PCR reads through MiXCR, storing one row per CDR3 protein. In the table there are 650,000 to 800,000 distinct CDR3 sequences, approximately 15% of which are singletons. Sample: memory CD4+ T cells from blood. The origin of the receptors is a female donor in good health, serving as a healthy control.

This clonotype has just a few counts. The chain carries TRBV3-1 and TRBJ2-5, with D possibly matching TRBD2 (5 bases). Germline V gene sequence: CDR1 LGHDT, CDR2 YNNKEL (reference sequence). Trimming took 0 bases from V and 2 from J, leaving 10 bases between them. CDR3 length: 15 residues. The CDR3 protein is CASSQDPQRQETQYF. The CDR3 nucleotides are TGTGCCAGCAGCCAAGATCCCCAGCGGCAAGAGACCCAGTACTTC.

The V call is TRBV27, the J call TRBJ1-5, with a possible D match to TRBD1 (5 bases). The CDR3 sequence is 15 residues long. The V end lost 4 bases, the J end lost 1 base, and 11 bases lay between the germline ends. CDR1 is MNHEY, CDR2 SMNVEV, per germline (reference sequence). The CDR3 loop reads CASSSFWDSNQPQHF. The CDR3 DNA reads TGTGCCAGCAGTTCGTTTTGGGACAGCAATCAGCCCCAGCATTTT.

This clonotype was found a few times. V and J are TRBV18 and TRBJ2-2; the D gene is possibly TRBD2 (6 bases). The CDR3 extends over 17 amino acids. V was clipped by 3 bases and J by 0 bases, with 14 bases between them. Germline V gene lookup returns CDR1 KGHSH and CDR2 LQKENI. In DNA form, the CDR3 reads TGTGCCAGCTCACCCCAGCCGGGGGAAGCGAACACCGGGGAGCTGTTTTTT. Its protein product is CASSPQPGEANTGELFF. Supplemented by reference TRBV18 and TRBJ2-2, the full variable domain reads NAGVMQNPRHLVRRRGQEARLRCSPMKGHSHVYWYRQLPEEGLKFMVYLQKENIIDESGMPKERFSAEFPKEGPSILRIQQVVRGDSAAYFCASSPQPGEANTGELFFGEGSRLTVL.

This clonotype was seen many times. This chain links TRBV12-3 or TRBV12-4 with TRBJ1-5; 9 bases are shared with TRBD1. The junction had 8 bases not matched to a gene; V was cut back by 6 bases and J by 2 bases. The CDR3 extends over 16 amino acids. CDR3 bases: TGTGCCAGCAGCCGACAGGGGGTGAGTCGCAATCAGCCCCAGCATTTT. As protein: CASSRQGVSRNQPQHF.

The count of this clonotype is one. The chain carries TRBV18 and TRBJ1-1, with TRBD1 as a possible D gene (5 bases). V lost 0 bases to trimming and J lost 7 bases, with 9 bases between them. Germline loops: CDR1 KGHSH, CDR2 LQKENI. The length of the CDR3 is 13 residues. CDR3 nucleotides: TGTGCCAGCTCACCACCTACCAGGGATGAAGCTTTCTTT. It translates to CASSPPTRDEAFF.

This rearrangement joins TRBV5-1 to TRBJ2-5; D is possibly TRBD2 (5 bases). V lost 0 bases, J lost 0 bases, and 9 bases lay in between. Germline V gene lookup returns CDR1 SGHRS and CDR2 YFSETQ. The CDR3 has 15 amino acids. CDR3: CASSLGIGDQETQYF. The CDR3 DNA reads as TGCGCCAGCAGCTTGGGGATCGGGGACCAAGAGACCCAGTACTTC.

This clonotype was counted at least ten times. V gene TRBV5-1 combines with J gene TRBJ1-2; 11 positions agree with TRBD1. This CDR3 region has 16 residues. The V segment lost 4 bases and the J segment 1 base; nucleotides outside the gene matches: 6. The germline CDR1 and CDR2 sequences are SGHRS and YFSETQ. The CDR3 loop is CASSGGQGAGNYGYTF. DNA of the CDR3: TGCGCCAGCAGCGGAGGACAGGGGGCCGGTAACTATGGCTACACCTTC.

In its sample, this clonotype was seen a few times. The V call is TRBV5-4, the J call TRBJ1-2, with TRBD1 matching over 9 bases. J lost 6 bases, V lost 4 bases, and 7 bases had no gene match. Per the germline V gene, CDR1 is SGHNT and CDR2 is YYREEE (reference sequence). The length of the CDR3 is 14 residues. Written as DNA, the CDR3 is TGTGCCAGCAGCCCAGGGGACAGGGCAGATGGCTACACCTTC. This sequence encodes CASSPGDRADGYTF.

This clonotype was observed a handful of times. This chain connects TRBV11-2 to TRBJ1-1; D ambiguous. CDR3 size: 16 residues. Germline loops: CDR1 SGHAT, CDR2 FQNNGV. V was clipped by 5 bases and J by 0 bases, with 16 bases between them. The CDR3 spells CASSVQPPEMNTEAFF. DNA for the CDR3: TGTGCCAGCAGCGTACAGCCCCCAGAAATGAACACTGAAGCTTTCTTT. Variable domain in full (rest from reference TRBV11-2 and TRBJ1-1): EAGVAQSPRYKIIEKRQSVAFWCNPISGHATLYWYQQILGQGPKLLIQFQNNGVVDDSQLPKDRFSAERLKGVDSTLKIQPAKLEDSAVYLCASSVQPPEMNTEAFFGQGTRLTVV.

This sequence joins TRBV6-2 or TRBV6-3 and TRBJ1-1; tentatively, D is TRBD1 (5 bases). Trimming pared 4 bases from V and 5 bases from J, leaving 14 bases between. CDR1 and CDR2 (germline): MNHEY, SVGEGT. The CDR3 consists of 14 residues. The CDR3 DNA sequence: TGTGCCAGCAGTTTTCAGGGAGGGAGGACTGAAGCTTTCTTT. Amino acids: CASSFQGGRTEAFF.

At least ten counts were recorded for this clonotype. The rearrangement links TRBV29-1 to TRBJ2-1; TRBD1 matches 8 bases. Per germline, CDR1 SQVTM and CDR2 ANQGSEA. The V segment lost 6 bases and the J segment 8 bases; nucleotides outside the gene matches: 6. This CDR3 is built from 12 residues. The CDR3 DNA reads as TGCAGCGTCGCAGGACAGGGCCATGAGCAGTTCTTC. The encoded protein is CSVAGQGHEQFF.

This clonotype was seen repeatedly, ten times or more. The gene calls are TRBV12-3 or TRBV12-4 and TRBJ2-7, with D tentatively TRBD2 (5 bases). The CDR3 loop spans 12 amino acids. The V and J ends lost 3 bases and 6 bases respectively, with 9 bases between them. The CDR3 loop is CASSFGGGEQYF. The CDR3 bases are TGTGCCAGCAGTTTCGGCGGAGGCGAGCAGTACTTC.

Only a few counts were recorded for this clonotype. This rearrangement joins TRBV5-1 to TRBJ2-3; D not certain. The V gene lost 0 bases and the J gene lost 0 bases, with 8 bases spanning the gap. The germline CDR1 and CDR2 sequences are SGHRS and YFSETQ. The CDR3 runs 15 residues. CDR3 DNA: TGCGCCAGCAGCTTGGAGATAGTAAGCACAGATACGCAGTATTTT. As protein: CASSLEIVSTDTQYF.

A remark on this clonotype: A much larger clone is a single base away; this may be a read error. V usage is TRBV20-1 and J usage is TRBJ2-2, with 15 bases that match TRBD2. This CDR3 has 15 amino acids. CDR1 is DFQATT, CDR2 SNEGSKA, per germline (reference sequence). V gave up 5 bases and J gave up 6 bases; unmatched junction bases: 4. The DNA of the CDR3 is TGCAGTGCTCGGACTAGCGGGAGGGCCCCCGGGGAGCTGTTTTTT. As protein: CSARTSGRAPGELFF.

The sample holds many counts of this clonotype. This chain connects TRBV7-2 to TRBJ2-3, with D unclear. The CDR3 length is 14 residues. CDR1 is SGHTA and CDR2 is FQGNSA in the germline V gene. The V and J ends lost 5 bases and 1 base respectively, with 10 bases between them. The CDR3, as DNA: TGTGCCAGCAGCCTCAGCTTAGGCACAGATACGCAGTATTTT. Amino acids: CASSLSLGTDTQYF.

J is TRBJ1-3 and V is TRBV6-5; D uncertain. CDR3 length: 16 residues. Per germline, CDR1 MNHEY and CDR2 SVGAGI. V shed 3 bases and J shed 1 base, with 13 bases lying between them. The CDR3 spells CASSYSGTWSGNTIYF. The CDR3 DNA sequence: TGTGCCAGCAGTTATTCAGGCACCTGGTCTGGAAACACCATATATTTT.

This clonotype has at least ten counts. V and J are TRBV12-3 or TRBV12-4 and TRBJ1-2; the match to TRBD1 covers 7 bases. V gave up 6 bases and J gave up 5 bases; unmatched junction bases: 9. This CDR3 has 14 amino acids. In nucleotides, the CDR3 is TGTGCCAGCAGCAAAGGGGGCCTGGGGTATGGCTACACCTTC. Translating it yields CASSKGGLGYGYTF.

The sample holds many counts of this clonotype. The chain links TRBV24-1 to TRBJ2-3; TRBD1 matches 7 bases. Germline values: CDR1 KGHDR, CDR2 SFDVKD. This CDR3 contains 13 residues. V lost 5 bases to trimming and J lost 12 bases; unmatched junction nucleotides: 10. DNA for the CDR3: TGTGCCACCAGTGCGAACCCGGACAGGCCCCAGTATTTT. Encoded protein: CATSANPDRPQYF.

Many counts were recorded for this clonotype. The V call is TRBV15, the J call TRBJ1-2; maybe TRBD1 (5 bases). With 0 bases removed from V and 4 bases from J, the gap between germline ends came to 12 bases. Germline V gene sequence: CDR1 LNHNV, CDR2 YYDKDF (reference sequence). The CDR3 is 15 amino acids. The CDR3 nucleotides are TGTGCCACCAGCAGAGATCCTGTCAGGGCCTATGGCTACACCTTC. Amino acids: CATSRDPVRAYGYTF.

V usage is TRBV9 and J usage is TRBJ2-2; a weak D match, TRBD1 (5 bases). Germline V gives CDR1 SGDLS, CDR2 YYNGEE. Between the trimmed V and J ends, which lost 0 bases and 7 bases, there was a span of 16 bases. The CDR3 sequence is 16 residues long. The CDR3 loop is CASSVGQSPFGGELFF. CDR3 DNA sequence: TGTGCCAGCAGCGTAGGACAGTCCCCTTTCGGCGGGGAGCTGTTTTTT.

The chain joins TRBV19 to TRBJ2-2; TRBD1 matches at 9 bases. The V gene end was trimmed by 8 bases and the J gene end by 5 bases; junction bases not matched to a gene: 6. The CDR3 covers 14 residues. Germline CDR1 reads LNHDA; CDR2 reads SQIVND (reference sequence). The CDR3 is CASQDRGRTGELFF. The CDR3 region has the DNA TGTGCCAGTCAAGACAGGGGGAGGACCGGGGAGCTGTTTTTT. The full variable domain, with the rest looked up from reference TRBV19 and TRBJ2-2, is DGGITQSPKYLFRKEGQNVTLSCEQNLNHDAMYWYRQDPGQGLRLIYYSQIVNDFQKGDIAEGYSVSREKKESFPLTVTSAQKNPTAFYLCASQDRGRTGELFFGEGSRLTVL.

The chain carries TRBV11-2 and TRBJ2-2, with 8 bases fitting TRBD2. Germline CDR1 and CDR2: SGHAT and FQNNGV. The junction had 3 bases not matched to a gene; V was cut back by 4 bases and J by 5 bases. The length of the CDR3 is 14 residues. DNA for the CDR3: TGTGCCAGCAGCTACGCGGGAGGAACCGGGGAGCTGTTTTTT. Its translation: CASSYAGGTGELFF.

This clonotype was detected ten times or more. V is TRBV24-1 and J is TRBJ2-2, with TRBD2 matching 7 bases. V shed 12 bases, J shed 6 bases, and the junction held 12 bases outside the gene matches. Germline lookup yields CDR1 KGHDR and CDR2 SFDVKD. The CDR3 contains 14 residues. The CDR3, as DNA: TGTGCCGCTGAGCGGGACGATTTTTCCGGGGAGCTGTTTTTT. It encodes CAAERDDFSGELFF.

The rearrangement uses TRBV5-1 and TRBJ2-2, with 8 bases lining up with TRBD1. J gave up 6 bases and V 4 bases, and 11 bases lay outside the gene matches. The CDR3 spans 16 residues. CDR1 is SGHRS and CDR2 is YFSETQ in the germline V gene. In nucleotides, the CDR3 is TGCGCCAGCAGCCCCCAATCGACAGGGGTGGCCGGGGAGCTGTTTTTT. This encodes CASSPQSTGVAGELFF.

The chain links TRBV6-1 to TRBJ1-5; TRBD1 is a possible D gene (6 bases). This CDR3 comprises 15 residues. V was trimmed by 5 bases and J by 6 bases, leaving 17 bases between them. Germline CDR1 MNHNS, CDR2 SASEGT. CDR3 DNA sequence: TGTGCCAGCAGTCCAAGGGGGACCGGGGGTCAGCCCCAGCATTTT. Protein sequence: CASSPRGTGGQPQHF.